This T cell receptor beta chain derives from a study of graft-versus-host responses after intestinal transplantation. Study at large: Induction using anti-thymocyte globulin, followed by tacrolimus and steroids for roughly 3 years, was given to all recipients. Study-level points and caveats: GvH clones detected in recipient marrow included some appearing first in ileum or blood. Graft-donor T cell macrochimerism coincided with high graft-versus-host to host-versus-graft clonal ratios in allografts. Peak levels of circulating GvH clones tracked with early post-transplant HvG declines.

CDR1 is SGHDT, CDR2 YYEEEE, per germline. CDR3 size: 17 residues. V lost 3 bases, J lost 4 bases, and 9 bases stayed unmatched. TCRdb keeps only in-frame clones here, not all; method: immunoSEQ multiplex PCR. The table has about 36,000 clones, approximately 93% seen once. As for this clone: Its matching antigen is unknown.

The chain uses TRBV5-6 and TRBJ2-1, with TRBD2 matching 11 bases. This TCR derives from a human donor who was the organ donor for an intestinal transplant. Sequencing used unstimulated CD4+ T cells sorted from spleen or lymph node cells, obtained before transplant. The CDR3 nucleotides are TGTGCCAGCAGCTGGGGCCTAGCGGGGGGCCAGTACAATGAGCAGTTCTTC. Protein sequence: CASSWGLAGGQYNEQFF. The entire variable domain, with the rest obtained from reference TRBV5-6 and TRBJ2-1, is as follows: DAGVTQSPTHLIKTRGQQVTLRCSPKSGHDTVSWYQQALGQGPQFIFQYYEEEERQRGNFPDRFSGHQFPNYSSELNVNALLLGDSALYLCASSWGLAGGQYNEQFFGPGTRLTVL.